Described below is a single TCR beta chain sequence and its context. The antigen is undetermined. Collection occurred without any documented infections or immune events in donors. This entry belongs to a study of identifying expanded T cells in peripheral blood. The assay was immunoSEQ multiplex PCR, and TCRdb's table has in-frame clones only and misses some. The table records under 150,000 clones, about 88% of them present only once. Points from the study as a whole: Approximately two-week clone count variance significantly increased as total template count grew. Technical replicates showed about 1.1 changed clones; approximately 2 weeks 15 to 20; four weeks 19.

Trimming cost V 6 bases and J 5 bases, with 19 bases left between them. CDR3 size: 15 residues. Germline V lookup: CDR1 MGHDK, CDR2 SYGVNS. The V gene is TRBV25-1, the J gene TRBJ1-2; maybe TRBD1 (6 bases). Material: blood. This receptor was taken from a person aged 18 to 70 in good health. The CDR3 sequence is CASSRMGGAGYGYTF. Here the CDR3 DNA reads TGTGCCAGCAGCCGAATGGGGGGGGCTGGGTATGGCTACACCTTC.